The TCR beta chain under discussion was sequenced for a study of OX40 agonist ivuxolimab in advanced cancers. Study context: Ivuxolimab doses were 0.01, 0.1, 0.3, 1.5, 3 or 10 mg/kg every 2 weeks.

The V end lost 8 bases, the J end lost 0 bases, and 11 bases lay between the germline ends. Germline V CDR1 and CDR2: MNHEY, SVGAGI. This CDR3 contains 15 residues. Produced via immunoSEQ multiplex PCR; TCRdb's table is partial and in-frame only. Among about 40,000 clones listed, around 84% were seen once. The J gene is TRBJ1-6, the V gene TRBV6-5; unclear D gene. This sequence originates from an adult with an advanced solid tumor such as melanoma, head and neck, liver or kidney cancer. The specimen was CD4+ or CD8+ T cells sorted from blood, collected in a trial of the OX40 agonist ivuxolimab. CDR3 in DNA: TGTGCCAGCGCCCTTGGCGGCTCCTATAATTCACCCCTCCACTTT. It translates to CASALGGSYNSPLHF.